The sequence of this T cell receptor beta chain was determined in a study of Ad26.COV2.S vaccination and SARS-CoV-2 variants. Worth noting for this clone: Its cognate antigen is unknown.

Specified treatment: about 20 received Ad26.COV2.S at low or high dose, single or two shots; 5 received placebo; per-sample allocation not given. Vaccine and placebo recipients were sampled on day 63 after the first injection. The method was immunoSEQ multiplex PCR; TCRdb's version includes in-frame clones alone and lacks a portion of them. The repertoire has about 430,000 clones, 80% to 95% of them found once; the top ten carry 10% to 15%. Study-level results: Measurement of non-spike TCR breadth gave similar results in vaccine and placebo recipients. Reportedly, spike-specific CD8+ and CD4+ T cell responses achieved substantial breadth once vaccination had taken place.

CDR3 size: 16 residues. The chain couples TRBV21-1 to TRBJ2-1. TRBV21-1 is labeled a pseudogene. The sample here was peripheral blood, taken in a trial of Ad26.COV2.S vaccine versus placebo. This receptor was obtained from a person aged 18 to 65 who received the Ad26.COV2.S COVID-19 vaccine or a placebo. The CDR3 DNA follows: TGTGCCAGCAGCAAACGGACGGATGAGAGTTACAATGAGCAGTTCTTC. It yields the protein CASSKRTDESYNEQFF.